The sequence of this T cell receptor (beta chain) was determined in a study of T cell changes during pregnancy in multiple sclerosis. Produced via immunoSEQ multiplex PCR; TCRdb's table is partial and in-frame only. The sample has roughly 100,000 clones; around 94% are singletons. This clone showed up just once. With V trimmed by 6 bases and J by 0 bases, 3 bases remained unmatched. Germline CDR1 MNHNS, CDR2 SASEGT. The CDR3 totals 15 residues. The sequenced sample was peripheral blood, obtained after pregnancy. The J gene is TRBJ2-1, the V gene TRBV6-1; 9 nucleotides line up with TRBD2. The clonotype comes from a female donor with multiple sclerosis, enrolled in a pregnancy study. The CDR3 spells CASRGGRASYNEQFF. DNA of the CDR3: TGTGCCAGCAGGGGCGGGAGGGCCTCCTACAATGAGCAGTTCTTC.